The sequence of this TCR beta chain was determined in a study of somatic mutations in cytotoxic T cells in rheumatoid arthritis (dated by TCRdb to 2015 to 2018). Regarding the complete study: Before any treatment started and right after they were diagnosed, patients gave peripheral blood samples (roughly 31 ml EDTA). Sorted V beta1+ cells also underwent TCRB sequencing, and some V beta antibody-stained T-cell populations were flow-sorted at nearly 100% purity on a FACSAria II or Sony SH800. For 65 to 80 rheumatoid arthritis patients and fewer than 25 healthy controls, TCRB deep sequencing was carried out. The median ages of the patient and control groups were essentially identical. Whether expanded CD8+ T-cell clones in untreated, newly diagnosed rheumatoid arthritis carry somatic mutations was the study question, and clonality was characterized with TCRB deep sequencing.

Broad study findings and their caveats: Healthy controls showed no age-related increase in CD8+ clonality, whereas patients did (Spearman r ~ 0.49). In about an eighth of the 65 patients the largest CD8+ clone exceeded 20% of CD8+ cells, and several identical CD8+ TCRB sequences were shared between blood and synovial fluid. There was no significant difference in CD8+ T-cell clonality between rheumatoid arthritis patients and age-matched healthy controls. The slight underrepresentation of TRBV07 in patients was not corrected for multiple comparisons. The expanded CD8+ clones had unknown antigen targets, and not appearing in virus-specific databases did not rule out that they were virus-specific.

V is pared back by 0 bases and J by 7 bases, with 15 bases lying between the germline termini. The CDR3 has 16 amino acids, counting the end cysteine and phenylalanine. The DNA shown is the 48-base CDR3, in frame from base 1. From the germline V gene (reference sequence), CDR1 is LNHNV and CDR2 is YYDKDF. This clone was detected once. Its antigen is still unknown. Base qualities are missing; no much larger clone stands one base away. Flow cytometry confirmed the purity of CD4+ and CD8+ cells that had been isolated by positive magnetic bead selection on an AutoMACS. Initial screening for clonal expansions relied on flow cytometry with a TCR V beta antibody panel, after which sorted CD8+ fractions underwent TCRB deep sequencing for characterization. Ficoll-Paque PLUS density gradient separation was used to isolate peripheral blood mononuclear cells. Nucleospin Tissue or Tissue XS kits were used to extract DNA from CD4-enriched, CD8-enriched or PBMC samples, and a Qubit 2.0 fluorometer was used for quantification.

TCRB CDR3 sequencing used the immunoSEQ assay on genomic DNA. For the original study's pipeline: Patient CD8+ clones larger than 1% were compared against published virus-specific TCRB sequences, and only a few matched. Nothing other than productive TCRB rearrangements was included in the analyses. Clonality was expressed as a Shannon entropy-based productive clonality index, with each clone defined by a unique TCRB CDR3 sequence. Repertoire overlap between two samples was calculated from the template counts of each clone relative to total templates per sample. A correlation with a Spearman r of 0.6 to 0.65 was found between V-gene usage by flow cytometry and V-gene usage by TCRB sequencing. As stored in TCRdb, this immuneACCESS dataset retains in-frame rearrangements with V and J assigned. A fraction of the clones does not appear; measured against another copy, unresolved V genes explain less than half of the discrepancy, and the remainder lacks a known reason. The V and J calls and the clone size are those of that table, but D and trimming were determined from the DNA. Present in this sample are approximately 13,000 clones, more than 75% of which were seen just once. Less than 35% of the sample lies in the top ten.

Input material: CD8+ T cells sorted from blood. The rearrangement combines TRBV15 with TRBJ1-4; the D segment could be TRBD1, given 6 matching bases. This receptor was identified in an adult with rheumatoid arthritis. The nucleotide sequence reads as follows: TGTGCCACCAGCAGAGATGGAAGGCAGGGGTTTGAAAAACTGTTTTTT. It translates to CATSRDGRQGFEKLFF.